The present T cell receptor (beta chain) was sequenced within a study of read filtering for tumor transcriptome and immune sequencing (dated by TCRdb to 2019 to 2021). Study-wide context: The cohort was composed of roughly 18 male and some 13 female patients, with a mean age of approximately 72 years and an age range of roughly 45 to 80. By revised international staging, about 8 patients were R-ISS I, under 20 were R-ISS II and 7 were R-ISS III. Using the same bone marrow samples, the study compared TCR repertoires obtained by targeted immune repertoire sequencing with those obtained by bulk whole-transcriptome sequencing. A main aim was a read-filtering strategy for immune repertoire data, specifically whether clonotypes supported by a single read should be removed. After DNase treatment, whole-transcriptome libraries were prepared using the TruSeq RNA Access Library Prep Kit. TCR-region mapped reads per sample ranged from about 4.05 to 11 million with IR-seq versus only 85 to 1273 with RNA-seq.

The full study reports these points: Removing single-read clonotypes increased the correlation between IR-seq and RNA-seq shared clonotype proportions. The sorted CD138-negative fraction was composed of a mixed bone marrow immune population rather than of purified T cells. Single-read clonotypes made up around 80% of clonotypes but only approximately 4% of total reads in IR-seq, compared with around 71% of clonotypes and approximately 40% of reads in RNA-seq. Compared with RNA-seq, IR-seq captured clonotypes at much higher depth and more reliably, and a smaller IR-seq throughput was enough to identify most shared clonotypes.

TCR libraries were built from 400 ng RNA with the Immunoverse kit, using molecular barcoded adaptors covering alpha/delta and beta/gamma chains. TCR library preparation used the same RNA that was used for transcriptome sequencing. Sequencing of the TCR libraries was done on an Illumina HiSeq 4000 with 2 x 150 cycles. Per the authors' processing: Using MiXCR, which included quality filtering and error correction, TCR reads were aligned to human V, D, J and C references and then assembled into CDR3 clonotypes. The tcR package in R was used to analyze clonotype counts and gene usage diversity. Raw mapping reads were checked after the RNA-seq reads had been mapped by STAR aligner version 2.5.3a onto the human GRCh37 genome. To test how sequencing depth affected the clonotypes detected, IR-seq fastq files were randomly downsampled with Seqtk 1.3. TCRdb handled the public reads itself, with Q25 trimming in fastp and clone calling in MiXCR, and kept productive beta chains. Merged by CDR3 protein, the rows form single entries marked with the most common genes and DNA. TCRdb, rather than the study authors, made the V and J calls. The sample table holds under 150,000 distinct CDR3 sequences, of which about 13% were seen once. Under 9% of the sample is held by the ten biggest clonotypes.

Bone marrow was sampled from every patient at the time of active disease. Ficoll-Hypaque density gradient centrifugation was used to isolate bone marrow mononuclear cells. To remove myeloma plasma cells, the cells were labeled with CD138 magnetic microbeads on a MACS separator, and CD138-negative cells were then collected by negative selection. Purity of the isolated cells was checked by flow cytometry on an Attune NxT using CD138 antibodies. Total RNA was extracted using TRIzol reagent and was quantified on a NanoDrop spectrophotometer. Paired RNA-seq and IR-seq were performed on the CD138-negative bone marrow sample of each patient. Its CDR3 holds 14 amino acids, cysteine through phenylalanine. Only the CDR3 region is kept as DNA, spanning 42 bases read in frame from base 1. V loses 6 bases at its end and J loses 2 bases; junction bases beyond the gene matches: 4. CDR1 and CDR2 are read off the germline V gene (reference sequence) as DFQATT and SNEGSKA.

This clonotype was seen at least ten times. Which antigen it targets is not known. Per-base quality was not reported, and no clone a single base away is much larger than it. Material for sequencing was a population of CD138-negative cells sorted from bone marrow. What this sample's cell subset or site label stands for: bone marrow mononuclear cells depleted of CD138+ plasma/myeloma cells by negative magnetic selection. The origin of this receptor is a donor over 35 with multiple myeloma. The V and J segments used are TRBV20-1 and TRBJ2-3; 11 central bases correspond to TRBD2. The CDR3 amino acid sequence is: CSALLAGATDTQYF. Here is the DNA: TGCAGTGCATTACTAGCGGGGGCCACAGATACGCAGTATTTT.